This TCR beta chain was identified in a study of blood T cells in healthy people across ages (dated by TCRdb to the mid-2010s). In terms of the full investigation: In model experiments, template switching captured roughly one uniquely barcoded TCR beta cDNA molecule for every two T cells. The study measured age-related changes in TCR beta repertoire diversity using deep sequencing normalized with unique cDNA molecular identifiers. Four age groups were formed from the donors: young (average around 15 years), middle-aged (approximately 39), aged (approximately 60) and long-lived (about 80). Donors of different ages were randomly distributed across sequencing lanes to avoid experimental bias. The study analyzed two additional independent replicas of 1 million unique cDNA reads from the same blood draw for two donors, one aged 18 to 30 and one aged 80 or older. What the authors observed across the whole study: Observed TCR beta diversity per million T cells fell roughly linearly with age, and a significant reduction was already apparent by age about 43. Because donor CMV infection status was unknown, age-related changes in expanded clonotypes were potentially confounded. Estimates of total diversity based on one million sequenced T cells were considered lower bounds and underestimates. Compared with the aged group, the long-lived group had more naive CD4+ T cells, fewer expanded clones and increased TCR diversity, a pattern suggesting age selection. A strong correlation was found between observed TCR beta diversity and the percentage of naive T cells measured by flow cytometry. Because profiling used bulk unsorted PBMCs, naive and antigen-experienced compartments could not be compared conclusively.

The library relied on 5' RACE. TCRdb shows the sequencer as Illumina HiSeq 2500. A second PCR of about 6 to 11 cycles was performed with a sample-barcoded 5' primer and a J-beta primer mix. Each TCR beta cDNA molecule received a unique molecular identifier from a template-switch 5' adaptor carrying 12 random nucleotides. Each sample yielded at least 3 million CDR3-containing paired-end reads. The Mint cDNA synthesis kit, primed by a TRBC-specific oligonucleotide, was used to synthesize first-strand cDNA from all RNA. After uracil-DNA glycosylase treatment, a first 18-cycle PCR used universal primers M1SS and BC2_uni_R on all cDNA. The authors' analysis ran thus. For normalization, 1 million high-quality reads, each with a distinct molecular identifier, were randomly selected from each sample. Reads with shared molecular identifiers were discarded instead of being binned into consensus sequences. MiTCR, with a Q25 quality threshold and the strictest error-elimination algorithm, was used for CDR3 identification, clonotype clustering and error correction. A nonparametric unseen species model with Euler transformation was used to estimate lower-bound total TCR beta diversity. Starting from the raw public reads, TCRdb applied fastp trimming at Q25, assembled clones with MiXCR and retained in-frame beta chains. Every distinct CDR3 protein forms one entry, paired with its most common genes and DNA. The V and J calls reflect TCRdb's pipeline rather than the authors' work. This sample holds 600,000 or so distinct CDR3 sequences; about 30% were observed only once. The top ten clonotypes cover 15% to 19% of the sample.

For this clonotype: This receptor's antigen is unknown. No base quality information exists; no much larger clone differs at one position.

The germline V gene specifies MDHEN as CDR1 and SYDVKM as CDR2. The trim is 6 bases for V and 0 bases for J, with a gap of 18 bases between the germline ends. Taken from cysteine to phenylalanine, the CDR3 has 17 residues. CDR3 DNA is the only sequence kept; it has 51 bases, read in frame from the first base. Systemically healthy Caucasian individuals from Russia, 39 in total and aged roughly 6 to 100 years, were included as donors. Each donor gave about 9.2 milliliters of peripheral blood, drawn into EDTA-treated Vacutainer tubes. Ficoll-Paque density-gradient centrifugation was used to isolate PBMCs, with at least 7 million obtained per sample. Total RNA, at least 6 micrograms per sample, was extracted from PBMCs with Trizol reagent. For every donor, flow cytometry on a PBMC aliquot measured the percentage of naive CD45RAhigh/CD27high T cells.

Sequencing was performed on blood. The chain uses TRBV28 and TRBJ2-1, with an unclear D gene assignment. This clonotype originated in a woman older than 75 in good health. The DNA reads TGTGCCAGCAGCCCTAGAGTTAGCCGTAGCTCCTACAATGAGCAGTTCTTC. Its product reads: CASSPRVSRSSYNEQFF.